What follows are 2 T cell receptor beta chains derived from one specimen sequenced in a study of cytomegalovirus exposure and HLA in healthy donors. PCR employed 60 Vbeta and 13 Jbeta primers. Clones were sequenced by immunoSEQ multiplex PCR, and TCRdb holds only the in-frame ones, with some missing. The sample consists of 150,000 or so clones, around 85% of them appearing once. Specimen: PBMCs. The source is a man in his fifties or sixties in good health and CMV-seropositive.

The chain couples TRBV6-6 to TRBJ2-5; D is possibly TRBD1 (6 bases). Trimming stripped 7 bases from V and 11 bases from J, with 20 bases between. Germline-derived CDR1 and CDR2 are MNHNY and SVGAGI (reference sequence). CDR3 length: 13 residues. CDR3 region: CASTPRWGQEQYF. CDR3 sequence (DNA): TGTGCCAGCACACCCCGATGGGGGCAGGAGCAGTACTTC.

This rearrangement joins TRBV9 to TRBJ2-5; TRBD2 aligns across 8 bases. CDR3 length: 15 amino acids. The ends lost 7 bases at V and 4 bases at J; junction bases unmatched: 12. Germline values: CDR1 SGDLS, CDR2 YYNGEE. The CDR3 DNA reads TGTGCCAGCCGAAGAGCAGGCGGGACTAGAGAGACCCAGTACTTC. Encoded protein: CASRRAGGTRETQYF.